The subject of this entry is one T cell receptor (beta chain). This record comes from a study of shared clonotypes between healthy human individuals. Assay used: immunoSEQ multiplex PCR; TCRdb lists only in-frame clones, some missing. The top ten clones hold about 25% of a sample with hundreds of thousands of clones, 85% to 95% of them seen once. Trimming took 0 bases from V and 7 from J, leaving 7 bases between them. Germline V gives CDR1 MGHRA, CDR2 YSYEKL. The CDR3 spans 13 residues. Naive CD8 populations comprised CD45RO-negative cells positively selected for CCR7, excluding terminally differentiated effector memory CD45RA+ cells.

Sequencing input: naive CD8+ T cells sorted from blood. This TCR was recovered from a man in his thirties or forties in good health. J is TRBJ1-5 and V is TRBV4-1; D is unclear. The CDR3 loop is CASSQDFGQPQHF. The CDR3 DNA reads TGCGCCAGCAGCCAAGATTTCGGCCAGCCCCAGCATTTT.